This T cell receptor beta chain stems from a study of T cell changes during pregnancy in multiple sclerosis. This clone is judged medium-sized (0.01 to 0.1%). J was trimmed by 1 base and V by 3 bases; bases with no gene match: 0. Germline CDR1 MRHNA, CDR2 SNTAGT. The CDR3 is 14 amino acids. The data were produced by immunoSEQ multiplex PCR, yet TCRdb's version contains in-frame clones alone and is incomplete. This sample has tens of thousands of clones; over 65% occur once, and the top ten carry approximately 8%. Sequenced here: CD8+ T cells from peripheral blood mononuclear cells, sampled after pregnancy. The V call is TRBV6-4, the J call TRBJ2-3, with TRBD2 matching 8 bases. This TCR was sampled from a female donor with multiple sclerosis, enrolled in a pregnancy study. The CDR3 is CASSEAGGTDTQYF. DNA of the CDR3: TGTGCCAGCAGTGAAGCGGGGGGCACAGATACGCAGTATTTT.